Listed here are 24 T cell receptor beta chains from one sample, sequenced in a study of T-cell memory formation after mild COVID-19. TCRdb processed the 5' RACE reads anew with MiXCR; each CDR3 protein has one entry. This sample has around 120,000 distinct CDR3 sequences; about a sixth occur once, and the top ten carry 14%. Sequencing was carried out using PBMCs or a T cell subset sorted from them (not recorded which). The receptor set was obtained from an adult woman who had mild COVID-19 (a few samples of this study predate the infection). Cell type and time point are not known.

V and J are TRBV10-3 and TRBJ1-5, with D hard to call. The CDR3 contains 14 residues. V was pared by 4 bases and J by 1 base, with 8 bases between. Germline V gives CDR1 ENHRY, CDR2 SYGVKD. The CDR3 coding sequence is TGTGCCATCAGTGGGCCGGAGAGCAATCAGCCCCAGCATTTT. Encoded protein: CAISGPESNQPQHF.

This clonotype turned up a few times. The chain joins TRBV6-5 to TRBJ1-2; no definite D call. V was trimmed by 4 bases and J by 8 bases, leaving 14 bases between them. Germline CDR1 MNHEY, CDR2 SVGAGI. The CDR3 runs to 13 residues. The CDR3 protein is CASSSGPFLGYTF. The DNA for the CDR3 is TGTGCCAGCAGTTCCGGGCCCTTCCTGGGCTACACCTTC.

This clonotype occurred a few times. The gene calls are TRBV5-1 and TRBJ2-3; TRBD2 aligns across 7 bases. This CDR3 has 14 amino acids. After removal of 5 bases from V and 1 base from J, the junction contained 4 bases not matched to a gene. Germline V gene lookup returns CDR1 SGHRS and CDR2 YFSETQ. CDR3 region: CASRGGVRTDTQYF. The CDR3 bases are TGCGCCAGCAGGGGGGGGGTCCGCACAGATACGCAGTATTTT.

In this sample, this clonotype turned up a few times. This chain joins TRBV12-5 and TRBJ1-2, with D tentatively TRBD1 (5 bases). The CDR3 is made up of 14 amino acids. Trimming left V 3 bases short and J 4 bases short, with 12 bases between. Germline CDR1 and CDR2: LGHNT and FRNRAP. The CDR3 nucleotides read TGTGCTAGTGGTTTCCCAGGGACGGGCTATGGCTACACCTTC. Its protein product is CASGFPGTGYGYTF.

CDR3 sequence reads: CACWGQANTGELFF. DNA for the CDR3: TGTGCCTGCTGGGGACAAGCGAACACCGGGGAGCTGTTTTTT. This chain links TRBV30 with TRBJ2-2, with D possibly TRBD1 on 6 matching bases. The germline gives CDR1 GTSNPN, CDR2 SVGIG (reference sequence). Trimming left V 6 bases short and J 0 bases short, with 11 bases between. The CDR3 covers 14 residues.

The J gene is TRBJ2-2, the V gene TRBV9; TRBD2 matches at 11 bases. J was trimmed by 6 bases and V by 4 bases; bases with no gene match: 5. The CDR3 extends over 15 amino acids. Germline-derived CDR1 and CDR2 are SGDLS and YYNGEE. The CDR3 here is CASSIASGGSGELFF. DNA for the CDR3: TGTGCCAGCAGCATCGCTAGCGGGGGGTCCGGGGAGCTGTTTTTT.

CDR3: CASRTRGGGRYNEQFF. In nucleotides, the CDR3 is TGTGCCAGCAGGACGCGTGGCGGGGGGAGGTACAATGAGCAGTTCTTC. The rearrangement uses TRBV27 and TRBJ2-1; TRBD2 aligns across 8 bases. The CDR3 is 16 residues long. Germline assignment: CDR1 MNHEY and CDR2 SMNVEV (reference sequence). V lost 6 bases, J lost 4 bases, and 11 bases stayed unmatched.

This clonotype has a handful of counts. This chain connects TRBV29-1 to TRBJ2-3; D is perhaps TRBD2 (5 bases). The CDR3 runs 13 residues. V shed 3 bases and J shed 6 bases, with 13 bases lying between them. Germline V gene sequence: CDR1 SQVTM, CDR2 ANQGSEA. CDR3 region: CSVDTGSTDTQYF. In DNA, the CDR3 is TGCAGCGTTGATACGGGATCTACCGATACGCAGTATTTT.

V gene TRBV7-6 combines with J gene TRBJ2-1; TRBD2 might be the D (7 bases). Trimming pared 3 bases from V and 2 bases from J, leaving 11 bases between. The germline V gene has CDR1 SGHVS and CDR2 FNYEAQ. The CDR3 has 15 amino acids. The CDR3 region has the DNA TGTGCCAGCAGCTTGGAGGGGGGGACCTACAATGAGCAGTTCTTC. Translation gives CASSLEGGTYNEQFF. Looking up the rest from reference TRBV7-6 and TRBJ2-1 gives the full variable domain: GAGVSQSPRYKVTKRGQDVALRCDPISGHVSLYWYRQALGQGPEFLTYFNYEAQQDKSGLPNDRFSAERPEGSISTLTIQRTEQRDSAMYRCASSLEGGTYNEQFFGPGTRLTVL.

CDR3 sequence: CASRQGGREKLFF. For the CDR3, the DNA is TGTGCCAGCAGACAGGGGGGACGAGAAAAACTGTTTTTT. V is TRBV6-5 and J is TRBJ1-4; 8 bases fit TRBD1. In germline, CDR1 is MNHEY, CDR2 SVGAGI. J gave up 8 bases and V 6 bases, and 5 bases lay outside the gene matches. The CDR3 has 13 amino acids.

This clonotype was detected only a few times. The genes are TRBV10-3 and TRBJ2-5, with D tentatively TRBD1 (6 bases). The ends were cut back, 6 bases at V and 4 bases at J, with 15 bases in the middle. Germline CDR1 ENHRY, CDR2 SYGVKD. This CDR3 contains 14 residues. Here the CDR3 DNA reads TGTGCCATCAGGATGGACAGCTCGGGAGAGACCCAGTACTTC. Translated: CAIRMDSSGETQYF.

This clonotype has more than one count but fewer than ten. The V call is TRBV5-1, the J call TRBJ2-1; the D gene is possibly TRBD2 (7 bases). CDR1 is SGHRS, CDR2 YFSETQ, per germline. V was shortened by 1 base and J by 7 bases, with 12 bases between the two germline ends. The CDR3 length is 14 residues. CDR3 amino acids: CASSLSGGANEQFF. As DNA, the CDR3 is TGCGCCAGCAGCTTGAGTGGGGGGGCGAATGAGCAGTTCTTC.

CDR3: CASSSGLGELFF. DNA of the CDR3: TGTGCCAGCAGCTCGGGACTCGGGGAGCTGTTTTTT. J is TRBJ2-2 and V is TRBV7-9; perhaps TRBD2 as D (6 bases). The CDR3 runs 12 residues. Germline CDR1 SEHNR, CDR2 FQNEAQ (reference sequence). Trimming stripped 4 bases from V and 7 bases from J, with 7 bases between.

The chain has TRBV30 and TRBJ2-7; 8 nucleotides line up with TRBD1. Germline V gene lookup returns CDR1 GTSNPN and CDR2 SVGIG (reference sequence). This CDR3 comprises 13 residues. V lost 4 bases, J lost 4 bases, and 6 bases stayed unmatched. The CDR3 reads CAWTGGPRYEQYF. The CDR3 nucleotides read TGTGCCTGGACAGGGGGCCCTCGTTACGAGCAGTACTTC.

The CDR3 sequence: CASTGAEGNTIYF. The CDR3 region has the DNA TGTGCCAGTACCGGGGCAGAAGGAAACACCATATATTTT. The chain uses TRBV12-3 or TRBV12-4 and TRBJ1-3, with a possible D match to TRBD1 (5 bases). The CDR3 runs 13 residues. The germline V and J ends were trimmed by 9 bases and 4 bases, with 13 bases remaining between them.

This clonotype has a handful of counts. The chain links TRBV5-1 to TRBJ1-1; the D gene is possibly TRBD1 (6 bases). Trimming removed 4 bases from V and 6 bases from J, with 10 bases in between. In germline, CDR1 is SGHRS, CDR2 YFSETQ. This CDR3 spans 12 amino acids. The CDR3 DNA is TGCGCCAGCAGCCCCGGGGGCTCTGAAGCTTTCTTT. Amino acid sequence: CASSPGGSEAFF. The complete variable domain, with remaining parts taken from reference TRBV5-1 and TRBJ1-1, reads KAGVTQTPRYLIKTRGQQVTLSCSPISGHRSVSWYQQTPGQGLQFLFEYFSETQRNKGNFPGRFSGRQFSNSRSEMNVSTLELGDSALYLCASSPGGSEAFFGQGTRLTVV.

This clonotype showed up just a few times. The chain is built from TRBV5-1 and TRBJ1-6, with TRBD1 as a possible D gene (5 bases). The V gene's germline CDR1 is SGHRS and CDR2 YFSETQ. The CDR3 sequence is 16 residues long. V was shortened by 4 bases and J by 7 bases, with 18 bases between the two germline ends. CDR3 in amino acids: CASSPEPAGRNSPLHF. CDR3 nucleotide sequence: TGCGCCAGCAGCCCCGAACCTGCAGGGCGGAATTCACCCCTCCACTTT.

The chain links TRBV10-3 to TRBJ2-7; D unclear. The germline gives CDR1 ENHRY, CDR2 SYGVKD. Deletions cut 3 bases from V and 0 bases from J, with 0 bases between. The CDR3 consists of 11 residues. This CDR3 reads CAISDSYEQYF. The CDR3 DNA sequence: TGTGCCATCAGTGACTCCTACGAGCAGTACTTC.

This clonotype occurred a few times. The chain couples TRBV20-1 to TRBJ2-7, with a weak D call TRBD2 (6 bases). V lost 6 bases and J 2 bases, leaving 17 bases between the germline ends. The CDR3 has 14 residues. The germline gives CDR1 DFQATT, CDR2 SNEGSKA (reference sequence). The CDR3 nucleotides read TGCAGTGCCCCTCTGGGGCGGGGTACCTACGAGCAGTACTTC. It translates to CSAPLGRGTYEQYF.

This clonotype has only a few counts. The chain employs TRBV20-1 and TRBJ2-1; TRBD2 matches 9 bases. The CDR3 extends over 12 amino acids. Per germline, CDR1 DFQATT and CDR2 SNEGSKA (reference sequence). Trimming took 8 bases from V and 9 from J; bases not matched to a gene: 8. The CDR3 nucleotides are TGCAGTAGTAGCGGGGGAAGGTTTGAGCAGTTCTTC. Its protein is CSSSGGRFEQFF.

This clonotype was recorded a few times. The V call is TRBV11-2, the J call TRBJ2-3; D ambiguous. Trimming pared 4 bases from V and 0 bases from J, leaving 11 bases between. The CDR3 covers 15 residues. Germline V gene data show CDR1 as SGHAT and CDR2 as FQNNGV. In nucleotides, the CDR3 is TGTGCCAGCAGCTCCCTGGCGGTTAGCACAGATACGCAGTATTTT. Protein product: CASSSLAVSTDTQYF.

Comment on this clonotype: This may come from a read error, since a much larger clone is one base off. The chain is built from TRBV18 and TRBJ2-7; 7 bases match TRBD1. Germline V gene data show CDR1 as KGHSH and CDR2 as LQKENI. The CDR3 spans 13 residues. CDR3: CASSRGTAYEKYF. The DNA for the CDR3 is TGTGCCAGCTCACGAGGGACAGCTTACGAGAAGTACTTC. Full variable domain (outside the CDR3, taken from reference TRBV18 and TRBJ2-7): NAGVMQNPRHLVRRRGQEARLRCSPMKGHSHVYWYRQLPEEGLKFMVYLQKENIIDESGMPKERFSAEFPKEGPSILRIQQVVRGDSAAYFCASSRGTAYEKYFGPGTRLTVT.

V usage is TRBV21-1 and J usage is TRBJ2-7. TRBV21-1 is recorded as a pseudogene. The CDR3 consists of 13 residues. CDR3 nucleotides: TGTGCCAGCAGCACTCCTAGGTGCGACGAGCAGTACTTC. This encodes CASSTPRCDEQYF.

This clonotype was detected only a few times. The chain links TRBV7-2 to TRBJ1-1; D perhaps matches TRBD1 (6 bases). V lost 5 bases and J lost 5, with 21 bases in between. Germline CDR1 is SGHTA and CDR2 is FQGNSA. This CDR3 has 16 residues. CDR3 sequence (DNA): TGTGCCAGCAGCCCGGATTGGGCAGGGGTGGATACTGAAGCTTTCTTT. Its protein product is CASSPDWAGVDTEAFF. Full variable domain (rest looked up from reference TRBV7-2 and TRBJ1-1): GAGVSQSPSNKVTEKGKDVELRCDPISGHTALYWYRQSLGQGLEFLIYFQGNSAPDKSGLPSDRFSAERTGGSVSTLTIQRTQQEDSAVYLCASSPDWAGVDTEAFFGQGTRLTVV.